This TCR beta chain comes out of a study of T cell responses to AZD1222 COVID-19 vaccine. For the study at large: Pooled in the analysis were second doses at about 4 or about 12 weeks.

Whole-study findings and limits: Baseline testing showed seropositivity in only five or six AZD1222 recipients. The study sampled repertoires only after the peak T cell response. Spike as a whole was targeted by vaccine-associated CD4 TCRs, dominant at 160-218 and 743-854.

Generated by immunoSEQ multiplex PCR, the TCRdb table keeps only in-frame clones and is missing some. The sample has about 120,000 clones; 80% to 90% are singletons. The table lists this clone with a count of one. Its antigen is undetermined. V lost 0 bases, J lost 5 bases, and 20 bases lay in between. Germline V gene data show CDR1 as SGHAT and CDR2 as FQNNGV. CDR3 length: 18 amino acids. The sequences come from peripheral blood, collected on day 0 of AZD1222 vaccination. J is TRBJ2-1 and V is TRBV11-2; either TRBD1 or TRBD2 may fit D (7 bases each). The TCR originated in an adult in good health. Here the CDR3 reads CASSLERRGNRGNNEQFF. CDR3 bases: TGTGCCAGCAGCTTAGAACGGCGGGGGAACAGGGGAAACAATGAGCAGTTCTTC.